This T cell receptor (beta chain) is from a study of Graves' ophthalmopathy and Graves' hyperthyroidism. This clonotype was observed at least ten times. Germline V gene sequence: CDR1 LNHDA, CDR2 SQIVND (reference sequence). The CDR3 consists of 15 residues. V lost 4 bases and J lost 0; bases outside the gene matches: 5. Amplified TCR beta CDR3 regions were obtained using RNA transcripts as template. Following a first-round RT-PCR that used HTBI primers, a second-round multiplex PCR was carried out. MiXCR, run by TCRdb on the multiplex PCR reads, gives a single entry per CDR3 protein. The table records hundreds of thousands of distinct CDR3 sequences, approximately 22% of them present only once.

The source of this sequence is a woman under 30 with stable Graves' hyperthyroidism. Some clones in this sample may be carry-over from other donors' samples. The chain carries TRBV19 and TRBJ1-1, with 7 bases identical to TRBD1. The sample taken for sequencing was peripheral blood. CDR3 loop: CASSTSTGLNTEAFF. DNA for the CDR3: TGTGCCAGTAGTACCTCGACAGGGTTGAACACTGAAGCTTTCTTT.